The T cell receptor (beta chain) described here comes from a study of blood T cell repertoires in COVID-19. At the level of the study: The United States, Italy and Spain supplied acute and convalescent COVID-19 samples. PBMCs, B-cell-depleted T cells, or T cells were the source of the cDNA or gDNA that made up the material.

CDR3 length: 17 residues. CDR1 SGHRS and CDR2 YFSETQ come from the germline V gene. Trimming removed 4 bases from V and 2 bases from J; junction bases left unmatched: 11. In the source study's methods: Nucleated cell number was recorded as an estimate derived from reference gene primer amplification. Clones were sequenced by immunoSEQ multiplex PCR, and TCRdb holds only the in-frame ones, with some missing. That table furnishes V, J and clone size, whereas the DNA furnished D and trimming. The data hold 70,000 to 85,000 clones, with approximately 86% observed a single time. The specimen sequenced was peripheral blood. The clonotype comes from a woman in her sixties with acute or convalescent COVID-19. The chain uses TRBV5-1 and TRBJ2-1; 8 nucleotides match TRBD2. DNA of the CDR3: TGCGCCAGCAGCCGGGTGGGGCGGGGGGTCCCCTACAATGAGCAGTTCTTC. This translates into CASSRVGRGVPYNEQFF.